The 9 T cell receptor beta chains below were found in one sample sequenced in a study of shared clonotypes between healthy human individuals. Assay used: immunoSEQ multiplex PCR; TCRdb lists only in-frame clones, some missing. Here the sample spans about 2 million clones, 95% being singletons. Sequenced sample: naive CD4+ T cells sorted from blood. As to subset: CD45RA+ positively selected. The receptor source for this set is a man between 18 and 35 years old in good health.

The chain employs TRBV21-1 and TRBJ1-6; TRBD1 was called by the table and not checked on the DNA. TRBV21-1 is shown as a pseudogene. This CDR3 region has 19 residues. CDR3 protein: CASSKRVGPSRPYNSPLHF. For the CDR3, the DNA is TGTGCCAGCAGCAAGCGAGTGGGCCCCAGTAGGCCCTATAATTCACCCCTCCACTTT.

This chain joins TRBV10-3 and TRBJ1-1, with D uncertain. V was cut by 10 bases and J by 8 bases, with 14 bases left in between. Germline V CDR1 and CDR2: ENHRY, SYGVKD. The CDR3 spans 11 residues. DNA for the CDR3: TGTGCCACCTCCCGGCCGGGGGAAGCTTTCTTT. It translates to CATSRPGEAFF.

This sequence joins TRBV10-3 and TRBJ2-5, with 9 bases identical to TRBD1. This CDR3 spans 13 amino acids. V lost 6 bases to trimming and J lost 4 bases; unmatched junction nucleotides: 3. Germline CDR1 reads ENHRY; CDR2 reads SYGVKD. The DNA for the CDR3 is TGTGCCATCAGCCGGGACAGGGTAGAGACCCAGTACTTC. This codes for CAISRDRVETQYF.

Concerning this clone: This likely reflects a read error, since a far larger clone is one base away. The chain is built from TRBV4-2 and TRBJ2-3, with a possible D match to TRBD1 (6 bases). Trimming left V 3 bases short and J 3 bases short, with 13 bases between. CDR1 is LGHNA and CDR2 is YNFKEQ in the germline V gene. This CDR3 spans 15 amino acids. The CDR3 protein is CASSHGATGTDTQYF. CDR3 bases: TGTGCCAGCAGCCATGGGGCCACAGGGACAGATACGCAGTATTTT.

The V and J genes are TRBV5-1 and TRBJ2-2; D remains unclear. Per germline, CDR1 SGHRS and CDR2 YFSETQ. The V end lost 1 base, the J end lost 6 bases, and 7 bases lay between the germline ends. CDR3 size: 13 residues. The CDR3 protein is CASSLSLAGELFF. The CDR3, as DNA: TGCGCCAGCAGCTTGTCCCTGGCCGGGGAGCTGTTTTTT.

V and J are TRBV6-5 and TRBJ2-1; 9 bases match TRBD2. Germline-derived CDR1 and CDR2 are MNHEY and SVGAGI. V lost 5 bases, J lost 5 bases, and 4 bases stayed unmatched. The length of the CDR3 is 14 residues. This CDR3 is CASSAGGQNNEQFF. The CDR3 DNA reads TGTGCCAGCAGTGCGGGAGGGCAGAACAATGAGCAGTTCTTC.

J is TRBJ2-7 and V is TRBV6-5; 8 bases map to TRBD1. The CDR3 has 13 residues. Germline V gives CDR1 MNHEY, CDR2 SVGAGI. The ends lost 4 bases at V and 6 bases at J; junction bases unmatched: 5. The CDR3 DNA sequence: TGTGCCAGCAGTTCTCGTCAGGGGGCCGAGCAGTACTTC. Translation: CASSSRQGAEQYF.

The chain links TRBV6-1 to TRBJ2-1; D not certain. The germline V gene encodes CDR1 MNHNS and CDR2 SASEGT. V was clipped by 6 bases and J by 7 bases, with 10 bases between them. The CDR3 has 12 amino acids. The CDR3 here is CASRQSLNEQFF. The CDR3, as DNA: TGTGCCAGCAGACAGAGTTTGAATGAGCAGTTCTTC.

The V call is TRBV10-3, the J call TRBJ2-1, with D perhaps TRBD2 (5 bases). Germline V CDR1 and CDR2: ENHRY, SYGVKD. This CDR3 comprises 14 residues. V was shortened by 6 bases and J by 7 bases, with 16 bases between the two germline ends. CDR3 in DNA: TGTGCCATCAGGTCGGTAGGGAGTCCGAATGAGCAGTTCTTC. It is translated as CAIRSVGSPNEQFF.